This TCR beta chain derives from a study of blood T cell repertoires in COVID-19 (dated by TCRdb to the early 2020s). About the investigation overall: Samples from collaborators originated in the United States, Italy and Spain and spanned both the acute and convalescent phases of COVID-19. Sample metadata almost always included a de-identified subject ID, COVID-19 status, age in years and sex. Samples were obtained from the ongoing ImmuneRACE study (first 160 participants) and from over 1,000 subjects provided by 6 global collaborators. The prospective study material was composed of cDNA or gDNA derived from T cells, B-cell-depleted T cells, or PBMCs. Where available, HLA class I and class II types were taken from metadata supplied by the sample provider and were not determined by assay-based typing. The repertoires were released in a freely available public database intended as a resource for research on the immune response to SARS-CoV-2. Deeply sampled blood TCRbeta repertoires from subjects exposed to, actively infected with, or recovered from COVID-19 were included in the dataset.

TCRbeta CDR3 regions were amplified from genomic DNA by means of the immunoSEQ Assay, a bias-controlled multiplex PCR. In the paper's pipeline: Within the assay, amplification of reference gene primers was used to estimate how many nucleated cells each sample contained. To quantify the absolute abundance of each unique TCRbeta CDR3 rearrangement, sequence reads were collapsed and filtered. Productive Simpson clonality was computed per sample as the square root of Simpson's diversity index over productive rearrangements. TCRdb took this table from immuneACCESS and kept in-frame rearrangements with V and J called. Such tables lack part of the clones; where checked against another copy, unresolved V genes explain under half of the gap, and the rest is unexplained. V, J and clone size are those of that table, while D and trimming were read from the DNA. Here the sample has about 250,000 clones; roughly 85% occur a single time. The top ten clones comprise 3% to 3.5% of the sample.

V is cut back by 6 bases and J by 7 bases, with 5 bases in the junction unmatched. The cysteine opens and the phenylalanine closes a CDR3 of 12 amino acids. Just the 36-base CDR3 DNA is kept, in frame starting at base 1. CDR1 SNHLY and CDR2 FYNNEI were looked up in the germline V gene. On this clone: Its antigen is not yet known. Per-nucleotide qualities are absent, and no much larger clonotype sits a single base away. Other nucleotide sequences in the sample specify the same CDR3.

Collaborating institutions collected whole blood in K2EDTA tubes following their own protocols. For TCRbeta analysis, collaborators shipped samples in one of three forms: frozen whole blood, isolated PBMCs, or DNA extracted from either of those sample types. Paper-wide results and their limitations: The amount of clinical and demographic metadata varied by source and participant and was provided uncurated.

This receptor was taken from a young man with active or convalescent COVID-19. The receptor chain draws on TRBV2 and TRBJ2-7; TRBD1 lines up with 8 middle nucleotides. Sequenced sample: peripheral blood. The CDR3 is CASRTGVVEQYF. The base sequence is TGTGCCAGCAGGACAGGGGTGGTGGAGCAGTACTTC.